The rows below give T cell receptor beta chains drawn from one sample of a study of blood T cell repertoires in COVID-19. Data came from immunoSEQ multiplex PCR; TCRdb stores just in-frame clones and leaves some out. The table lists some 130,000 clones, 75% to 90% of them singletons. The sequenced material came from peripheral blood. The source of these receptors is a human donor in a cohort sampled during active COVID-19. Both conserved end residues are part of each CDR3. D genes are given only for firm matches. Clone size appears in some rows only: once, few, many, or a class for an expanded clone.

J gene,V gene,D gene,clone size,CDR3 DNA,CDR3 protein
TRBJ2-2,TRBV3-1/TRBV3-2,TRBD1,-,TGTGCCAGCAGCCAGGGACAGACATACACCGGGGAGCTGTTTTTT,CASSQGQTYTGELFF
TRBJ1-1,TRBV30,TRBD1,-,TGTGCCTCAAACAGGGGTGGGAACACTGAAGCTTTCTTT,CASNRGGNTEAFF
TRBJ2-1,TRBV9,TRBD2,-,TGTGCCAGCAGCTTTGGACTAGCGGGAGGGCCGGTGCAGTTCTTC,CASSFGLAGGPVQFF
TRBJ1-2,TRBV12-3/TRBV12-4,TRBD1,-,TGTGCCAGCACGCTACAGGGGAATGGTGGCTACACCTTC,CASTLQGNGGYTF
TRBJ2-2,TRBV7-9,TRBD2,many,TGTGCCAGCAGCTTCGGGACTAGCGGAATCACCGGGGAGCTGTTTTTT,CASSFGTSGITGELFF
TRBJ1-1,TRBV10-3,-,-,TGTGCCATCAGTAGCTCAATAGCGGGAGGTGAAGCTTTCTTT,CAISSSIAGGEAFF
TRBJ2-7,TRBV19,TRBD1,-,TGTGCCAGTACCGTCTCGACAGGGAACGAGCAGTACTTC,CASTVSTGNEQYF
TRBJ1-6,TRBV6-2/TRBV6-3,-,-,TGTGCCAGCAGCCAGGATGGGAGCTCCTATAATTCACCCCTCCACTTT,CASSQDGSSYNSPLHF
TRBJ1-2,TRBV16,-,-,TGTGCCAGCAGCCAAGAGGGCGGATATGGCTACACCTTC,CASSQEGGYGYTF
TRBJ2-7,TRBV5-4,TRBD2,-,TGTGCCAGCAGCCCAGGACTAGCGGGCCTGTCCGAGCAGTACTTC,CASSPGLAGLSEQYF
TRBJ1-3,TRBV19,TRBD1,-,TGTGCCAGTAGAACCGGGACAGCTGGAAACACCATATATTTT,CASRTGTAGNTIYF
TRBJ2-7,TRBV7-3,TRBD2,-,TGTGCCAGCAGCTACGGCGGGACTAGCGGGGCCTACGAGCAGTACTTC,CASSYGGTSGAYEQYF
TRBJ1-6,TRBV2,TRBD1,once,TGTGCCAGCCCCCGGGACAGGGGGCAACCCGGTAATTCACCCCTCCACTTT,CASPRDRGQPGNSPLHF
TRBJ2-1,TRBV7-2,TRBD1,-,TGTGCCAGCAGCTCCTCCCAGGGACAGGGATTCAATGAGCAGTTCTTC,CASSSSQGQGFNEQFF
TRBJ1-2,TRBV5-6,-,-,TGTGCCAGCAGCTTGGGAGGGCTTAACTATGGCTACACCTTC,CASSLGGLNYGYTF
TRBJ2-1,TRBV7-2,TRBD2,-,TGTGCCAGCAGCTTACTTCCCGGGACTAGCGGTCGGGATGAGCAGTTCTTC,CASSLLPGTSGRDEQFF
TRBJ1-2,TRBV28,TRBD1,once,TGTGCCAGCCTCGGACAGGGAAACTATGGCTACACCTTC,CASLGQGNYGYTF
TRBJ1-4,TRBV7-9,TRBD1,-,TGTGCCAGCAGCCCTTGGACAGGGGCGGGTGAAAAACTGTTTTTT,CASSPWTGAGEKLFF
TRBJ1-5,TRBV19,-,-,TGTGCCAGTAGTGGACTGGCTATGGATCAGCCCCAGCATTTT,CASSGLAMDQPQHF
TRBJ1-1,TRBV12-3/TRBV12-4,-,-,TGTGCCAGCAGTTTTCACGGGGTAGAAGCTTTCTTT,CASSFHGVEAFF
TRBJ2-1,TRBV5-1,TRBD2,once,TGCGCCAGCAGTTTAGCGGGAGGGACGTACAATGAGCAGTTCTTC,CASSLAGGTYNEQFF
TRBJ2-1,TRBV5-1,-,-,TGCGCCAGCAGCTTACAGGGGCCGGGGGATGAGCAGTTCTTC,CASSLQGPGDEQFF
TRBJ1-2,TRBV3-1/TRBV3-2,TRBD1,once,TGTGCCAGCAGCCAAAGGGACAGGGGAGGACGTGGCTACACCTTC,CASSQRDRGGRGYTF
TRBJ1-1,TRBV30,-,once,TGTGCCTGGGGCGACAGCAAGTATGAAGCTTTCTTT,CAWGDSKYEAFF
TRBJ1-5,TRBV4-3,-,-,TGCGCCAGCAGCCAATACCGGGATAGCAATCAGCCCCAGCATTTT,CASSQYRDSNQPQHF
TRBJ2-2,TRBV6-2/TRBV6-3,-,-,TGTGCCAGCAGTTATATGGGCCCAAGCACCGGGGAGCTGTTTTTT,CASSYMGPSTGELFF
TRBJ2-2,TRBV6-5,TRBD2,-,TGTGCCAGCACTAGCGGTAGTAGCGGGGAGCTGTTTTTT,CASTSGSSGELFF
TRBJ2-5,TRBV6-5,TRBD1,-,TGTGCCAGCAGTTACAGGGGGCAAAGGGAGACCCAGTACTTC,CASSYRGQRETQYF
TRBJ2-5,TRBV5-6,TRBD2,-,TGTGCCAGCAGCACAACTTTCGCGGGGGGGATACAAGAGACCCAGTACTTC,CASSTTFAGGIQETQYF
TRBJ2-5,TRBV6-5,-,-,TGTGCCAGCAGTAGCCAGGGGATCCAAGAGACCCAGTACTTC,CASSSQGIQETQYF
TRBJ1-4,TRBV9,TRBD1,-,TGTGCCAGCAGCGGCGGACAGGGATTATATGAAAAACTGTTTTTT,CASSGGQGLYEKLFF
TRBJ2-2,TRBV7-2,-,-,TGTGCCAGCAGCCGACGGGGAACCGGGGAGCTGTTTTTT,CASSRRGTGELFF
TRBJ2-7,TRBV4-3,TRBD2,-,TGCGCCAGCAGCCAGGTGGTAAGCGGGGGAAGAAGCGAGCAGTACTTC,CASSQVVSGGRSEQYF
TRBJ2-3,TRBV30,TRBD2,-,TGTGCCTGGTGTGTCGGTCTAGCGGGGGGTTTAGATACGCAGTATTTT,CAWCVGLAGGLDTQYF
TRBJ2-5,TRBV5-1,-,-,TGCGCCAGCAGCTTGGAGGGGGGCACAGGGGAAGAGACCCAGTACTTC,CASSLEGGTGEETQYF
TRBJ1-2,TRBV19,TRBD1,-,TGTGCCAGTAGTATATGGGGACAGGGGGGCTATGGCTACACCTTC,CASSIWGQGGYGYTF
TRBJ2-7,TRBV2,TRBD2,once,TGTGCCAGCAGGGGCGGGGGGGCGATCGAGCAGTACTTC,CASRGGGAIEQYF
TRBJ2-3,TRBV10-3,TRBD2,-,TGTGCCATCAGTGTTCTAGCGGGAGCGACAGATACGCAGTATTTT,CAISVLAGATDTQYF
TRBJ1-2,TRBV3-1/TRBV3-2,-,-,TGTGCCAGCAGCCCAAGCGGCTATGGCTACACCTTC,CASSPSGYGYTF
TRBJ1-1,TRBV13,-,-,TGTGCCAGCAGCTTTGGTAAGGGGTTTGAAGCTTTCTTT,CASSFGKGFEAFF
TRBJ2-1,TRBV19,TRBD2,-,TGTGCCAGTAGTATTTTTACTAGCGGGGCCTCCTACAATGAGCAGTTCTTC,CASSIFTSGASYNEQFF
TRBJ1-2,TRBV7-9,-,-,TGTGCCAGCAGCTATAATACAGGGTATGCTGGCTACACCTTC,CASSYNTGYAGYTF
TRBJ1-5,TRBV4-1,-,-,TGCGCCAGCAGCCAAGACCCGTCAGGGGCTGGGGGCAATCAGCCCCAACATTTT,CASSQDPSGAGGNQPQHF
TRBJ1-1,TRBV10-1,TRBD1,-,TGCGCCAGCAGTGCCGGACAGGAAGGGAACACTGAAGCTTTCTTT,CASSAGQEGNTEAFF
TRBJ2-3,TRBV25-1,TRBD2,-,TGTGCCAGCAGTCGGGAGGGGACCAGTGTTACGCAGTATTTT,CASSREGTSVTQYF
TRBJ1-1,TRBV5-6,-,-,TGTGCCAGCAGCTTGGGACCCGCGGACACTGAAGCTTTCTTT,CASSLGPADTEAFF
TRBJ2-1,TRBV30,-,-,TGTGCCTGGAGACCGGTTCATAGCAATGAGCAGTTCTTC,CAWRPVHSNEQFF
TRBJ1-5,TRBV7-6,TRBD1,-,TGTGCCAGCAGCCCTTCGACAGGGGAGAGCAATCAGCCCCAGCATTTT,CASSPSTGESNQPQHF
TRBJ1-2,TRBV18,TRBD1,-,TGTGCCAGCTCACCCTCAGGACAGGCCTATGGCTACACCTTC,CASSPSGQAYGYTF
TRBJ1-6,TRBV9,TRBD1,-,TGTGCCAGCAGCCAAGGGACAGGGGCGCGGAATTCACCCCTCCACTTT,CASSQGTGARNSPLHF
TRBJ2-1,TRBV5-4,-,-,TGTGCCAGCAGCTTGACAGGGAGCTCCTACAATGAGCAGTTCTTC,CASSLTGSSYNEQFF
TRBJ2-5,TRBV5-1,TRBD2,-,TGCGCCAGCAGCCCTCTCGGGGGGGGGATGAAGACCCAGTACTTC,CASSPLGGGMKTQYF